The clone carrying this T cell receptor beta chain was found many times. The data belong to a study of shared clonotypes between healthy human individuals. Per germline, CDR1 SGHAT and CDR2 FQNNGV. V was trimmed by 1 base and J by 2 bases, leaving 9 bases between them. This CDR3 region has 14 residues. TCRdb keeps only in-frame clones here, not all; method: immunoSEQ multiplex PCR. The sample has 110,000 or so clones, about 70% seen once. The chain uses TRBV11-2 and TRBJ2-7, with D perhaps TRBD2 (6 bases). This TCR came from a woman aged 25 to 39 in good health. The sample comprised memory CD8+ T cells sorted from blood. Subset described: CD45RO+ cells pooled with CCR7-negative TemRA cells. The CDR3 region is CASSLGGATYEQYF. CDR3 in DNA: TGTGCCAGCAGCTTAGGCGGGGCCACCTACGAGCAGTACTTC.